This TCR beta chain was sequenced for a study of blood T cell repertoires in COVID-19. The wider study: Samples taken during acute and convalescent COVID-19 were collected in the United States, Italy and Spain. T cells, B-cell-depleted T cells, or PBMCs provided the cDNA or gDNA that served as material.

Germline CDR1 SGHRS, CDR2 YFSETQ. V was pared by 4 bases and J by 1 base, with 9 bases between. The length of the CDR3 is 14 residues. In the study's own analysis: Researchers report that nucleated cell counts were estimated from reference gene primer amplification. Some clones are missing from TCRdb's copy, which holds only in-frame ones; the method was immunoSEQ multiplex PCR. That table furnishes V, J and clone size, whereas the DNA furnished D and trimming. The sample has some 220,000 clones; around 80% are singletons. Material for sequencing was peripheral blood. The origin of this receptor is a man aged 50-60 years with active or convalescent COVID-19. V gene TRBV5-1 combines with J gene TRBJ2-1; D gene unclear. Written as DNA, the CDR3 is TGCGCCAGCAGCCCCGATCTATCCTACAATGAGCAGTTCTTC. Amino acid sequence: CASSPDLSYNEQFF.